The clone carrying this T cell receptor beta chain showed up just once. From about 0.5 ug of total RNA, TCR beta-specific cDNA was reverse-transcribed using a constant-region primer. Modified slightly, ARM-PCR produced TCR beta libraries over three nested multiplex PCR rounds. TRBV1-TRBV30 forward primers and a C-beta reverse primer were used in the first two PCR rounds, which each ran for about 9 cycles. In TCRdb, the multiplex PCR reads were re-called with MiXCR into one record per CDR3 protein. The repertoire holds 40,000 to 60,000 distinct CDR3 sequences, with about three quarters as singletons. The V gene lost 5 bases and the J gene lost 13 bases, with 24 bases spanning the gap. Germline assignment: CDR1 MNHNS and CDR2 SASEGT. The CDR3 is 14 amino acids. Bulk tissue was left unsorted, and RNA and DNA were co-extracted from 20-30 mg of it. Surgical resection was used to treat these primary liver carcinoma patients.

This entry belongs to a study of tumor-infiltrating lymphocytes in primary liver carcinoma. Study at large: Measuring about 4.2 to 10 cm across, the tumors were staged as T1-T3 N0M0. Samples yielded about 3.5 to 7.5 million productive TCRbeta reads, similar across tissue types.

Material: liver tumor tissue from sampling region 5. Subset denoted: tumor region T5, tumor centre. The rearrangement joins TRBV6-1 to TRBJ2-7; possibly TRBD2 for D (5 bases). The origin of this receptor is a man in his forties with primary liver carcinoma and hepatitis B virus infection. In nucleotides, the CDR3 is TGTGCCAGCAGTCCTGGACTGGCGGCCTACGAGTACTACTTC. Protein sequence: CASSPGLAAYEYYF.